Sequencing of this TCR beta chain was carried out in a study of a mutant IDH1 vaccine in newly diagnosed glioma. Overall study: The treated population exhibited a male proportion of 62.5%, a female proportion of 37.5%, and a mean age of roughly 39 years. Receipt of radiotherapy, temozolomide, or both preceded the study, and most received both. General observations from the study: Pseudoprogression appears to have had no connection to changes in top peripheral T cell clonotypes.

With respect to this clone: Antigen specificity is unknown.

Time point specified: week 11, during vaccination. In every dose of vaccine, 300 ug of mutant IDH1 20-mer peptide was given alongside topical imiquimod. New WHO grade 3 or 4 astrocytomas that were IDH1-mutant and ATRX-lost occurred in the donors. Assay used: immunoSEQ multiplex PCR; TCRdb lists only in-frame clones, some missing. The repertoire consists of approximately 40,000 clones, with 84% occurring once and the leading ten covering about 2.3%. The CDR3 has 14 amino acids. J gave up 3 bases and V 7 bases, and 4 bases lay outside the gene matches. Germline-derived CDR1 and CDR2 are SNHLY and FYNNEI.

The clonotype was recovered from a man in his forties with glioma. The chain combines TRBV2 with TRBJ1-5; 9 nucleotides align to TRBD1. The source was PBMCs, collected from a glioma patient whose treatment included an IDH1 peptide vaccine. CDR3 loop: CASKQGAINQPQHF. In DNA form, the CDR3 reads TGTGCCAGCAAACAGGGGGCTATCAATCAGCCCCAGCATTTT.